What follows is one T cell receptor beta chain and its context. This record belongs to a study of tumour-infiltrating T cells in Burkitt lymphoma. Turning to the study itself: All epidemiological Burkitt lymphoma subtypes were represented in the cohort. Overall and progression-free survival were predicted by productive clonality.

CDR1 and CDR2 (germline): GTSNPN, SVGIG (reference sequence). Trimming removed 0 bases from V and 6 bases from J, with 8 bases in between. This CDR3 contains 12 residues. Measured with immunoSEQ multiplex PCR; TCRdb has only the in-frame clones, and not every one. The sample has approximately 46,000 clones, about a third seen once; the top ten hold 2.9%. Sequencing was carried out using tumor tissue. This sequence was found in a human donor with Burkitt lymphoma. V is TRBV30 and J is TRBJ1-2; D might be TRBD1 (5 bases). DNA for the CDR3: TGTGCCTGGAGTGTTCCAGGGCATGGCTACACCTTC. Protein: CAWSVPGHGYTF.